This is a list of T cell receptor beta chains from one sample in a study of regulatory T cells in long-lasting Graves disease. TCRdb reprocessed the multiplex PCR reads via MiXCR and lists one record per CDR3 protein. The sample consists of roughly 520,000 distinct CDR3 sequences, around 13% of them appearing once. These data also formed part of another study, on T cells in Graves' hyperthyroidism and ophthalmopathy.

The sample was peripheral blood mononuclear cells (PBMCs), taken at new diagnosis, from a patient treated with antithyroid drugs. These receptor sequences come from a woman aged 30 to 39 with Graves disease. The CDR3 runs from the conserved cysteine through the conserved F or W. D genes are given only for firm matches. Expanded clones get a size class; other rows say once, few or many, or leave the size out.

clone size: many; J gene: TRBJ1-4; V gene: TRBV18; D gene: NA; CDR3 DNA: TGTGCCAGCTCACCAGCATCAACTAATGAAAAACTGTTTTTT; CDR3 protein: CASSPASTNEKLFF
clone size: many; J gene: TRBJ1-5; V gene: TRBV27; D gene: NA; CDR3 DNA: TGTGCCAGCAGTTTATGGGGTCCTAATAGCAATCAGCCCCAGCATTTT; CDR3 protein: CASSLWGPNSNQPQHF
clone size: few; J gene: TRBJ2-3; V gene: TRBV3-1; D gene: TRBD2; CDR3 DNA: TGTGCCAGCAGCCGGACTAGCGGGAGTTCTTCTTATTTT; CDR3 protein: CASSRTSGSSSYF
clone size: many; J gene: TRBJ1-2; V gene: TRBV14; D gene: TRBD1; CDR3 DNA: TGTGCCAGCAGCTCTCCGGGACAGGGGTTCGGCTACACCTTC; CDR3 protein: CASSSPGQGFGYTF
clone size: few; J gene: TRBJ2-4; V gene: TRBV15; D gene: NA; CDR3 DNA: TGTGCCACCAGCAGAGACAAACTAGGGGGGGGGGTAGCCAAAAACATTCAGTACTTC; CDR3 protein: CATSRDKLGGGVAKNIQYF
clone size: many; J gene: TRBJ2-3; V gene: TRBV24-1; D gene: NA; CDR3 DNA: TGTGCCACCAGTGTCGGGAGCGCAGATACGCAGTATTTT; CDR3 protein: CATSVGSADTQYF
clone size: NA; J gene: TRBJ2-1; V gene: TRBV7-3; D gene: NA; CDR3 DNA: TGTGCCAGCAGCTTAACTGGTACTAGTGCGCAGTTCTTC; CDR3 protein: CASSLTGTSAQFF
clone size: once; J gene: TRBJ1-5; V gene: TRBV2; D gene: TRBD1; CDR3 DNA: TGTGCCAGCATGCTCGCGGGACAGGGTGAGAGTAGCAATCAGCCCCAGCATTTT; CDR3 protein: CASMLAGQGESSNQPQHF
clone size: many; J gene: TRBJ1-4; V gene: TRBV7-8; D gene: TRBD1; CDR3 DNA: TGTGCCAGCAGCCTGGGCTCGGGCAGGGGGAATGAAAAACTGTTTTTT; CDR3 protein: CASSLGSGRGNEKLFF
clone size: many; J gene: TRBJ2-5; V gene: TRBV10-2; D gene: NA; CDR3 DNA: TGCGCCAGCAGTCTAGACTACGGGGGCGCGGAGACCCAGTACTTC; CDR3 protein: CASSLDYGGAETQYF
clone size: many; J gene: TRBJ2-7; V gene: TRBV20-1; D gene: NA; CDR3 DNA: TGCAGTGCTAGACCGGGCGGGATCGGACTCTACGAGCAGTACTTC; CDR3 protein: CSARPGGIGLYEQYF
clone size: many; J gene: TRBJ2-3; V gene: TRBV2; D gene: NA; CDR3 DNA: TGTGCCAGCCAAAAATGGGGGGGCGGTGCGACAGATACGCAGTATTTT; CDR3 protein: CASQKWGGGATDTQYF
clone size: NA; J gene: TRBJ1-5; V gene: TRBV20-1; D gene: TRBD1; CDR3 DNA: TGCAGTGCTAGCAACAGGGGTTATGGTCAGCCCCAGCATTTT; CDR3 protein: CSASNRGYGQPQHF
clone size: few; J gene: TRBJ2-2; V gene: TRBV7-3; D gene: NA; CDR3 DNA: TGTGCCAGCAGCTTAGGGCAGGATAACACCGGGGAGCTGTTTTTT; CDR3 protein: CASSLGQDNTGELFF
clone size: many; J gene: TRBJ1-6; V gene: TRBV5-1; D gene: NA; CDR3 DNA: TGCGCCAGCAGCTTGGGAAGACCTGGTGATTCACCCCTCCACTTT; CDR3 protein: CASSLGRPGDSPLHF
clone size: many; J gene: TRBJ2-1; V gene: TRBV7-9; D gene: TRBD2; CDR3 DNA: TGTGCCAGCAGCCCACGAACCTTAGCGGGACTCGCCCTCAATGAGCAGTTCTTC; CDR3 protein: CASSPRTLAGLALNEQFF
clone size: many; J gene: TRBJ2-1; V gene: TRBV7-9; D gene: NA; CDR3 DNA: TGTGCCAGCAGCTTAGATCCAAGGGCCCGCTCCTACAATGAGCAGTTCTTC; CDR3 protein: CASSLDPRARSYNEQFF
clone size: many; J gene: TRBJ1-1; V gene: TRBV10-3; D gene: TRBD1; CDR3 DNA: TGTGCCATCAGTGTGGGACAGTTGAACACTGAAGCTTTCTTT; CDR3 protein: CAISVGQLNTEAFF
clone size: few; J gene: TRBJ1-5; V gene: TRBV6-2/TRBV6-3; D gene: NA; CDR3 DNA: TGTGCCAGCAGCACTAGATCCAATCAGCCCCAGCATTTT; CDR3 protein: CASSTRSNQPQHF
clone size: many; J gene: TRBJ2-1; V gene: TRBV7-2; D gene: TRBD1; CDR3 DNA: TGTGCCAGCAGACCTCCGGGGACAGGTGACAATGAGCAGTTCTTC; CDR3 protein: CASRPPGTGDNEQFF
clone size: many; J gene: TRBJ2-1; V gene: TRBV30; D gene: NA; CDR3 DNA: TGTGCCTGGGCGGGGCGCGAACTCAATGAGCAGTTCTTC; CDR3 protein: CAWAGRELNEQFF
clone size: NA; J gene: TRBJ2-1; V gene: TRBV27; D gene: NA; CDR3 DNA: TGTGCCAGCAGCCAATCGGGCCTCTACAATGAGCAGTTCTTC; CDR3 protein: CASSQSGLYNEQFF
clone size: many; J gene: TRBJ2-5; V gene: TRBV11-2; D gene: NA; CDR3 DNA: TGTGCCAGCAGCTTAAATCTAGCAGGAGAGACCCAGTACTTC; CDR3 protein: CASSLNLAGETQYF
clone size: many; J gene: TRBJ2-2; V gene: TRBV5-1; D gene: NA; CDR3 DNA: TGCGCCAGCAGCTTGGACAAGGCTAACACCGGGGAGCTGTTTTTT; CDR3 protein: CASSLDKANTGELFF
clone size: many; J gene: TRBJ1-6; V gene: TRBV19; D gene: NA; CDR3 DNA: TGTGCCAGTAGTATAAGCAGCACCTATAATTCACCCCTCCACTTT; CDR3 protein: CASSISSTYNSPLHF
clone size: many; J gene: TRBJ2-2; V gene: TRBV27; D gene: TRBD2; CDR3 DNA: TGTGCCAGCAGTTTACTCAAGTTAGCGGGGCTGAACACCGGGGAGCTGTTTTTT; CDR3 protein: CASSLLKLAGLNTGELFF
clone size: many; J gene: TRBJ2-5; V gene: TRBV9; D gene: TRBD2; CDR3 DNA: TGTGCCAGCAGCGTAGGTCTTGCGGGAGTCTGGGAGACCCAGTACTTC; CDR3 protein: CASSVGLAGVWETQYF
clone size: many; J gene: TRBJ2-7; V gene: TRBV27; D gene: TRBD1; CDR3 DNA: TGTGCCAGCAGTTTGTACAGGGGATTCTCCTACGAGCAGTACTTC; CDR3 protein: CASSLYRGFSYEQYF
clone size: NA; J gene: TRBJ2-1; V gene: TRBV14; D gene: TRBD2; CDR3 DNA: TGTGCCAGCAGCCAAGGACTAGCGGGAGCGGGTGAGCAGTTCTTC; CDR3 protein: CASSQGLAGAGEQFF
clone size: NA; J gene: TRBJ1-5; V gene: TRBV20-1; D gene: NA; CDR3 DNA: TGCAGTGCTAGAGGGGTGGGTCAGGAAAATCAGCCCCAGCATTTT; CDR3 protein: CSARGVGQENQPQHF
clone size: few; J gene: TRBJ1-1; V gene: TRBV3-1; D gene: TRBD1; CDR3 DNA: TGTGCCAGCAGCTACAGGGGGAAAGGGAACACTGAAGCTTTCTTT; CDR3 protein: CASSYRGKGNTEAFF
clone size: many; J gene: TRBJ2-7; V gene: TRBV27; D gene: NA; CDR3 DNA: TGTGCCAGCAGCCATAGGGGCAGGGGAAAGTACGAGCAGTACTTC; CDR3 protein: CASSHRGRGKYEQYF
clone size: many; J gene: TRBJ1-6; V gene: TRBV27; D gene: TRBD1; CDR3 DNA: TGTGCCAGCAGTTTTGGACAGGAAAATTCACCCCTCCACTTT; CDR3 protein: CASSFGQENSPLHF
clone size: many; J gene: TRBJ1-1; V gene: TRBV6-1; D gene: NA; CDR3 DNA: TGTGCCAGCACACACCTCGGGAAGGGGAACACTGAAGCTTTCTTT; CDR3 protein: CASTHLGKGNTEAFF
clone size: many; J gene: TRBJ1-1; V gene: TRBV7-2; D gene: NA; CDR3 DNA: TGTGCCAGCAGCAATCGAGGGAGTGAAGCTTTCTTT; CDR3 protein: CASSNRGSEAFF
clone size: many; J gene: TRBJ2-5; V gene: TRBV7-9; D gene: TRBD2; CDR3 DNA: TGTGCCAGCAGCCCGGGGTGGACTAGCCTCAAAGAGACCCAGTACTTC; CDR3 protein: CASSPGWTSLKETQYF
clone size: many; J gene: TRBJ2-2; V gene: TRBV3-1; D gene: TRBD2; CDR3 DNA: TGTGCCAGCAGCCAGGGTAGCGGGAGTCGGCTTCCGAACACCGGGGAGCTGTTTTTT; CDR3 protein: CASSQGSGSRLPNTGELFF
clone size: few; J gene: TRBJ2-7; V gene: TRBV20-1; D gene: NA; CDR3 DNA: TGCAGTGCGCTCTCCCCCCTCACCTTGAACGGCGCCTACGAGCAGTACTTC; CDR3 protein: CSALSPLTLNGAYEQYF